Listed below are T cell receptor beta chains from one sample, sequenced in a study of cytomegalovirus exposure and HLA in healthy donors. The method was immunoSEQ multiplex PCR; TCRdb's version includes in-frame clones alone and lacks a portion of them. The data contain under 150,000 clones, under 90% of them seen just once; the ten biggest clones take up 2.5%. Source material: PBMCs. Every receptor here comes from a male donor in good health and CMV-seronegative. The CDR3 runs from the conserved cysteine through the conserved F or W. The D gene is left open where the match is weak. Clone size is given for some rows only: seen once, a few or many times, or a class if the clone is expanded.

CDR3 length,J gene,clone size,V gene,D gene,CDR3 protein,CDR3 DNA
18,TRBJ1-3,NA,TRBV7-9,NA,CASSPKVTGSFSGNTIYF,TGTGCCAGCAGCCCTAAGGTGACAGGCTCATTCTCTGGAAACACCATATATTTT
13,TRBJ1-2,NA,TRBV28,NA,CASRPYDSYGYTF,TGTGCCAGCCGCCCTTATGACAGCTATGGCTACACCTTC
14,TRBJ2-7,NA,TRBV2,NA,CASSRQVAAYEQYF,TGTGCCAGCAGCCGACAGGTGGCTGCCTACGAGCAGTACTTC
17,TRBJ2-7,NA,TRBV6-1,NA,CASSEKVGGQNLYEQYF,TGTGCCAGCAGTGAAAAGGTGGGAGGCCAAAACCTCTACGAGCAGTACTTC
15,TRBJ2-7,NA,TRBV19,TRBD2,CASSYGTSGSYEQYF,TGTGCCAGTAGTTACGGGACTAGCGGGAGCTACGAGCAGTACTTC
14,TRBJ2-7,NA,TRBV6-1,TRBD1,CASRRGPDFYEQYF,TGTGCCAGCAGGAGGGGGCCCGACTTCTACGAGCAGTACTTC
14,TRBJ2-3,medium-sized,TRBV6-4,NA,CASSVGGGTDTQYF,TGTGCCAGCAGTGTGGGGGGAGGTACAGATACGCAGTATTTT
15,TRBJ1-1,NA,TRBV9,TRBD1,CASSSRTGGNTEAFF,TGTGCCAGCAGCTCAAGGACAGGGGGGAACACTGAAGCTTTCTTT
13,TRBJ1-4,NA,TRBV29-1,TRBD1,CSVEGGQGKKLFF,TGCAGCGTTGAAGGTGGACAGGGGAAAAAACTGTTTTTT
15,TRBJ1-1,few,TRBV7-3,TRBD1,CASSLAGTGDTEAFF,TGTGCCAGCAGCTTAGCCGGGACAGGCGACACTGAAGCTTTCTTT
13,TRBJ2-5,NA,TRBV10-3,TRBD1,CASVTGDQETQYF,TGTGCCAGCGTTACAGGGGATCAAGAGACCCAGTACTTC
15,TRBJ2-3,NA,TRBV30,TRBD2,CARTSGVLAADTQYF,TGTGCCCGGACTAGCGGGGTACTTGCGGCAGATACGCAGTATTTT
15,TRBJ1-5,NA,TRBV6-5,NA,CASSYVYSGNQPQHF,TGTGCCAGCAGTTACGTTTATTCGGGGAATCAGCCCCAGCATTTT
14,TRBJ2-2,NA,TRBV9,TRBD1,CASSVTGASRELFF,TGTGCCAGCAGCGTTACAGGGGCTTCGAGGGAGCTGTTTTTT
10,TRBJ2-5,NA,TRBV6-1,NA,CAALEETQYF,TGTGCCGCCTTGGAGGAGACCCAGTACTTC
15,TRBJ2-2,NA,TRBV27,NA,CASSLVSFSQGELFF,TGTGCCAGCAGTTTAGTCTCCTTTTCGCAGGGGGAGCTGTTTTTT
15,TRBJ2-2,NA,TRBV19,TRBD2,CATRFLAGVTGELFF,TGTGCCACCCGGTTTCTAGCGGGAGTCACCGGGGAGCTGTTTTTT
16,TRBJ1-1,NA,TRBV9,TRBD1,CASSVGTGGRYTEAFF,TGTGCCAGCAGCGTAGGGACAGGGGGGAGGTACACTGAAGCTTTCTTT
13,TRBJ1-5,once,TRBV5-8,NA,CASSLSGAQPQHF,TGTGCCAGCAGCTTGAGCGGCGCTCAGCCCCAGCATTTT
14,TRBJ2-1,NA,TRBV28,TRBD2,CASSSLGTGGEQFF,TGTGCCAGCAGTTCGCTAGGAACGGGGGGTGAGCAGTTCTTC
13,TRBJ2-5,NA,TRBV7-9,TRBD2,CASSLGGVEAQYF,TGTGCCAGCAGCTTGGGAGGGGTTGAGGCCCAGTACTTC
13,TRBJ2-3,once,TRBV6-5,TRBD2,CASMGLSTDTQYF,TGTGCCAGCATGGGACTAAGCACAGATACGCAGTATTTT
14,TRBJ1-5,NA,TRBV11-2,NA,CASSLWGGDQPQHF,TGTGCCAGCAGCTTATGGGGGGGGGATCAGCCCCAGCATTTT
16,TRBJ2-7,once,TRBV7-9,TRBD2,CSSSLRLAGSSSEQYF,TGTTCCAGCAGCTTGCGACTAGCGGGATCCTCGTCGGAGCAGTACTTC
15,TRBJ1-1,NA,TRBV7-8,TRBD1,CASTLGTGMNTEAFF,TGTGCCAGCACCTTGGGGACAGGGATGAACACTGAAGCTTTCTTT
13,TRBJ2-7,NA,TRBV7-8,NA,CAVARAALEEQYF,TGTGCCGTGGCCCGCGCGGCCCTTGAGGAGCAGTACTTC
16,TRBJ1-2,NA,TRBV6-6,NA,CASTQPPTGANYGYTF,TGTGCCAGCACCCAACCCCCGACGGGAGCTAACTATGGCTACACCTTC
13,TRBJ2-3,few,TRBV2,NA,CASSGLATDTQYF,TGTGCCAGTTCAGGGTTGGCCACAGATACGCAGTATTTT
15,TRBJ2-2,once,TRBV6-5,NA,CASSLTPQGTGELFF,TGTGCCAGCAGTTTAACCCCCCAGGGCACCGGGGAGCTGTTTTTT
15,TRBJ2-7,few,TRBV6-5,TRBD2,CASNGLAGGVKGQYF,TGTGCCAGCAACGGACTAGCGGGAGGAGTTAAAGGGCAGTACTTC
16,TRBJ2-1,NA,TRBV27,TRBD2,CASSLGPSGRWDEQFF,TGTGCCAGCAGTTTAGGGCCTAGCGGCCGTTGGGATGAGCAGTTCTTC
15,TRBJ2-3,NA,TRBV7-3,NA,CASSLGGQFTDTQYF,TGTGCCAGCAGCTTAGGGGGCCAGTTCACAGATACGCAGTATTTT
16,TRBJ2-3,NA,TRBV9,NA,CASSVSPGRRTDTQYF,TGTGCCAGCAGCGTAAGCCCGGGGAGGAGGACAGATACGCAGTATTTT
13,TRBJ2-2,NA,TRBV2,NA,CASILQVAGELFF,TGTGCCAGCATTCTTCAGGTTGCCGGGGAGCTGTTTTTT
15,TRBJ1-1,NA,TRBV4-3,NA,CASSQSPAGIAEAFF,TGCGCCAGCAGCCAGTCCCCGGCGGGGATCGCTGAAGCTTTCTTT
14,TRBJ2-1,once,TRBV15,NA,CATSRDLIAELKFF,TGTGCCACCAGCAGAGACCTTATAGCAGAACTCAAGTTCTTC
16,TRBJ2-5,NA,TRBV10-3,NA,CATNNPMAGSLETQYF,TGTGCCACGAATAACCCGATGGCGGGGAGCCTAGAGACCCAGTACTTC
16,TRBJ2-7,NA,TRBV6-5,TRBD1,CASSYSQQGSSYEQYF,TGTGCCAGCAGTTACTCGCAACAGGGGAGCTCCTACGAGCAGTACTTC
14,TRBJ2-3,NA,TRBV7-8,NA,CASSLSLSTDTQYF,TGTGCCAGCAGCTTAAGCCTTAGCACAGATACGCAGTATTTT
13,TRBJ1-2,NA,TRBV30,NA,CALTHRAKAGYTF,TGTGCCCTAACCCACAGGGCCAAGGCTGGCTACACCTTC
14,TRBJ2-7,NA,TRBV9,NA,CASSPGQPLHEQYF,TGTGCCAGCAGCCCTGGACAGCCCCTCCACGAGCAGTACTTC
13,TRBJ1-2,NA,TRBV28,NA,CASSPSGLYGYTF,TGTGCCAGCAGTCCTTCGGGACTTTATGGCTACACCTTC
17,TRBJ2-6,NA,TRBV7-9,NA,CASSFSGPTSGANVLTF,TGTGCCAGCAGCTTTAGCGGACCTACCTCTGGGGCCAACGTCCTGACTTTC
18,TRBJ1-1,NA,TRBV10-3,NA,CAISESRRGGTRDTEAFF,TGTGCCATCAGTGAGTCGAGAAGGGGGGGCACACGGGACACTGAAGCTTTCTTT
15,TRBJ2-1,NA,TRBV25-1,TRBD2,CASSERISGRIEQFF,TGTGCCAGCAGTGAAAGGATTAGCGGGAGGATTGAGCAGTTCTTC
13,TRBJ2-1,NA,TRBV10-3,NA,CAISGNSYNEQFF,TGTGCCATCAGTGGAAACAGTTACAATGAGCAGTTCTTC
16,TRBJ2-7,NA,TRBV7-5,NA,CARSLGTSGTSYEQYF,TGTGCCAGAAGCCTCGGGACTAGCGGGACCTCCTACGAGCAGTACTTC
12,TRBJ2-5,NA,TRBV10-3,NA,CATGGPGETQYF,TGTGCCACCGGAGGGCCGGGGGAGACCCAGTACTTC
13,TRBJ1-1,NA,TRBV30,NA,CAWKSGPGMEAFF,TGTGCCTGGAAGTCAGGCCCAGGGATGGAAGCTTTCTTT
15,TRBJ2-1,NA,TRBV7-9,TRBD1,CASSLAQGDFNEQFF,TGTGCCAGCAGCTTAGCTCAGGGGGATTTCAATGAGCAGTTCTTC
13,TRBJ2-1,once,TRBV7-3,NA,CEGTRPCYNEQFF,TGTGAGGGGACAAGACCTTGCTACAATGAGCAGTTCTTC
14,TRBJ2-2,NA,TRBV7-2,NA,CASSLSRGGGELFF,TGTGCCAGCAGCCTTAGCAGGGGTGGCGGGGAGCTGTTTTTT
18,TRBJ2-3,NA,TRBV4-3,TRBD1,CASSQDVSGQGFADTQYF,TGCGCCAGCAGCCAAGATGTATCGGGACAGGGGTTCGCCGATACGCAGTATTTT
16,TRBJ2-1,NA,TRBV27,TRBD2,CASSLILAGGPGGQFF,TGTGCCAGCAGTTTAATACTAGCGGGAGGGCCTGGGGGGCAGTTCTTC
15,TRBJ2-7,NA,TRBV4-1,TRBD2,CASSLRLAGAHEQYF,TGCGCCAGCAGCTTAAGACTAGCGGGAGCCCACGAGCAGTACTTC
14,TRBJ1-2,NA,TRBV27,NA,CASSSTNRGYGYTF,TGTGCCAGCAGTTCGACCAATAGGGGCTATGGCTACACCTTC
16,TRBJ1-2,NA,TRBV6-6,NA,CASSYGEREDNYGYTF,TGTGCCAGCAGTTACGGGGAACGGGAGGATAACTATGGCTACACCTTC